A selection of T cell receptor beta chains follows, all from one sample in a study of cytomegalovirus exposure and HLA in healthy donors. Here immunoSEQ multiplex PCR was the method, and the copy in TCRdb shows in-frame clones only, minus some. The sample holds about 63,000 clones; 75% are singletons and the top ten take 20% to 25%. Sequencing was performed on PBMCs. These receptors were obtained from a woman in her forties in good health and CMV-seropositive. The CDR3 runs from the conserved cysteine through the conserved F or W. A D gene is named only where the DNA matches it firmly. Clone size, where shown, is once, few, many, or a class for clones that have expanded.

D gene	J gene	V gene	clone size	CDR3 DNA	CDR3 protein
TRBD2	TRBJ2-1	TRBV30	-	TGTGCCTGGAGTGTGAAGACTAGCGGGGGGTGGGGTGAGCAGTTCTTC	CAWSVKTSGGWGEQFF
TRBD1	TRBJ1-1	TRBV19	-	TGTGCCACCTCGGACAGGATGAACACTGAAGCTTTCTTT	CATSDRMNTEAFF
TRBD1	TRBJ1-3	TRBV30	-	TGTGCCTGGAGTATATCGGGGACAGGGGGAAACACCATATATTTT	CAWSISGTGGNTIYF
-	TRBJ1-1	TRBV11-2	-	TGTGCCAGCAGCTTCGAGAGGAGCACTGAAGCTTTCTTT	CASSFERSTEAFF
-	TRBJ2-3	TRBV7-3	-	TGTGCCAGCAGCGTCGGTAGCACAGATACGCAGTATTTT	CASSVGSTDTQYF
-	TRBJ1-2	TRBV9	-	TGTGCCAGCAGCCCCGCGAGTAGGACACAACATGGCTACACCTTC	CASSPASRTQHGYTF
TRBD1	TRBJ2-5	TRBV2	-	TGTGCCAACACTAGGGACAGGGGGCAAGAGCAGTACTTC	CANTRDRGQEQYF
-	TRBJ2-3	TRBV27	-	TGTGCCAGCAAGGGTAGCGGCTCCCGTAGGGATACGCAGTATTTT	CASKGSGSRRDTQYF
-	TRBJ2-3	TRBV28	-	TGTGCCAGCAGCCCTTCGGGTTTCACAGATACGCAGTATTTT	CASSPSGFTDTQYF
TRBD1	TRBJ2-1	TRBV19	-	TGTGCCAGTACCTCCGGGACAGCTTACAATGAGCAGTTCTTC	CASTSGTAYNEQFF
-	TRBJ1-2	TRBV12-5	-	TGTGCTAGTGGCGGGGACTTCTATGGCTACACCTTC	CASGGDFYGYTF
-	TRBJ2-7	TRBV19	-	TGTGCCGGTGAACAGGGATGGGGGTGCGAGCAGTACTTC	CAGEQGWGCEQYF
TRBD1	TRBJ1-2	TRBV12-5	-	TGTGCTAGTGGTTCCTTCCCATCCTTTAACCGGGACAGGGGCTATGGCTACACCTTC	CASGSFPSFNRDRGYGYTF
-	TRBJ2-7	TRBV7-8	-	TGTGCCAGCAGTTCAGTGGGACTTCCCTCATTC	CASSSVGLPSF
TRBD1	TRBJ1-2	TRBV5-1	few	TGCGCCAGCAGCTTGGTACCCCCGGGACAGGGAATCCGCACCTTC	CASSLVPPGQGIRTF
-	TRBJ2-4	TRBV7-9	few	TGTGCCAGCAGCTCCAGCCGGGCGGGGGCCGGGGACATTCAGTACTTC	CASSSSRAGAGDIQYF
TRBD1	TRBJ2-3	TRBV6-4	-	TGTGCCAGCAGTGATAGGCCAGGGGGTCAAGATACGCAGTATTTT	CASSDRPGGQDTQYF
TRBD1	TRBJ2-1	TRBV25-1	-	TGTGCCAGCAGTGCGCCCGGGACAGGGATAAATGAGCAGTTCTTC	CASSAPGTGINEQFF